The 9 T cell receptor beta chains given below trace back to one sample, sequenced in a study of shared clonotypes between healthy human individuals. Some clones are missing from TCRdb's copy, which holds only in-frame ones; the method was immunoSEQ multiplex PCR. The sample gives about 990,000 clones, 75% to 85% of which show up once; under 0.8% is in the top ten. Material: memory CD4+ T cells from PBMCs. Noted subset: CD45RA-negative fraction. Every receptor here comes from a man younger than 35 in good health. Some clones in this sample may be carry-over from other donors' samples.

This clone has only one observation. The V gene is TRBV28, the J gene TRBJ2-7, with D unresolved. Trimming took off 5 bases at V and 2 bases at J, with 10 bases between the two ends. Germline assignment: CDR1 MDHEN and CDR2 SYDVKM. This CDR3 has 13 amino acids. CDR3 amino acids: CASSRYGPYEQYF. Here the CDR3 DNA reads TGTGCCAGCAGTAGGTACGGGCCCTACGAGCAGTACTTC.

This chain uses TRBV5-1 with TRBJ1-3, with 7 positions matching TRBD1. With V trimmed by 4 bases and J by 0 bases, 4 bases remained unmatched. The germline gives CDR1 SGHRS, CDR2 YFSETQ. The CDR3 has 15 amino acids. This CDR3 is CASSQGQPSGNTIYF. The CDR3 bases are TGCGCCAGCAGCCAGGGACAGCCCTCTGGAAACACCATATATTTT.

The V call is TRBV13, the J call TRBJ1-2; D remains ambiguous. The CDR3 is 14 residues long. Germline V gene lookup returns CDR1 PRHDT and CDR2 FYEKMQ (reference sequence). Trimming removed 5 bases from V and 4 bases from J, with 14 bases in between. The CDR3, as DNA: TGTGCCAGCAGCCTGCCGGCGACCATCTATGGCTACACCTTC. Its protein product is CASSLPATIYGYTF. The complete variable domain, with remaining parts taken from reference TRBV13 and TRBJ1-2, reads AAGVIQSPRHLIKEKRETATLKCYPIPRHDTVYWYQQGPGQDPQFLISFYEKMQSDKGSIPDRFSAQQFSDYHSELNMSSLELGDSALYFCASSLPATIYGYTFGSGTRLTVV.

This chain joins TRBV6-5 and TRBJ1-5, with D maybe TRBD1 (5 bases). The germline gives CDR1 MNHEY, CDR2 SVGAGI. Trimming left V 2 bases short and J 6 bases short, with 8 bases between. The CDR3 extends over 13 amino acids. The CDR3 DNA is TGTGCCAGCAGTTACGAGGGGATTCAGCCCCAGCATTTT. This encodes CASSYEGIQPQHF.

This sequence joins TRBV7-9 and TRBJ2-2; tentative D call: TRBD1 (6 bases). Germline values: CDR1 SEHNR, CDR2 FQNEAQ (reference sequence). This CDR3 spans 13 amino acids. Here the CDR3 DNA reads TGTGCGGGAACAGGGCTGAACACCGGGGAGCTGTTTTTT. Encoded protein: CAGTGLNTGELFF. Complete variable domain (other parts from reference TRBV7-9 and TRBJ2-2): DTGVSQNPRHKITKRGQNVTFRCDPISEHNRLYWYRQTLGQGPEFLTYFQNEAQLEKSRLLSDRFSAERPKGSFSTLEIQRTEQGDSAMYLCAGTGLNTGELFFGEGSRLTVL.

The genes are TRBV5-1 and TRBJ2-4; TRBD1 is a possible D gene (8 bases). Germline loops: CDR1 SGHRS, CDR2 YFSETQ. The CDR3 runs to 17 residues. Trimming removed 0 bases at V and 6 bases at J, with 19 bases between. The CDR3 protein is CASSLDPDRGGLNIQYF. The CDR3 DNA follows: TGCGCCAGCAGCTTGGATCCCGACAGGGGAGGGTTAAACATTCAGTACTTC.

This rearrangement joins TRBV30 to TRBJ1-2, with D perhaps matching TRBD1 (5 bases). Trimming took off 2 bases at V and 2 bases at J, with 15 bases between the two ends. The CDR3 runs 15 residues. The germline V gene has CDR1 GTSNPN and CDR2 SVGIG (reference sequence). The CDR3 coding sequence is TGTGCCTGGAGTACGTCCGCGGGACTGAACTATGGCTACACCTTC. It codes for CAWSTSAGLNYGYTF. Combining the CDR3 with reference TRBV30 and TRBJ1-2 gives the whole variable domain SQTIHQWPATLVQPVGSPLSLECTVEGTSNPNLYWYRQAAGRGLQLLFYSVGIGQISSEVPQNLSASRPQDRQFILSSKKLLLSDSGFYLCAWSTSAGLNYGYTFGSGTRLTVV.

V and J are TRBV6-5 and TRBJ2-2; 7 bases are a match to TRBD2. The J segment lost 3 bases and the V segment lost 4 bases, leaving 5 bases of the junction unmatched. Germline V gene lookup returns CDR1 MNHEY and CDR2 SVGAGI. The CDR3 runs to 15 residues. For the CDR3, the DNA is TGTGCCAGCAGTTCGTCGGGGGGTGACACCGGGGAGCTGTTTTTT. It codes for CASSSSGGDTGELFF.

The chain has TRBV7-3 and TRBJ1-1; D is ambiguous. The CDR3 consists of 13 residues. Trimming pared 5 bases from V and 0 bases from J, leaving 7 bases between. CDR1 and CDR2 from the germline V gene are SGHTA and FQGTGA. CDR3 in DNA: TGTGCCAGCAGCGAAAGTATGAACACTGAAGCTTTCTTT. Its protein product is CASSESMNTEAFF.